The clone carrying this T cell receptor (beta chain) came up a few times. Antigen specificity is unknown. This record belongs to a study of beta chain features in type 1 diabetes. For the study at large: Analysis included 100 million to 140 million sorted cells drawn from all samples.

With 6 bases clipped from V and 5 bases from J, the junction kept 4 bases outside the gene matches. This CDR3 contains 13 residues. Germline values: CDR1 MNHNS, CDR2 SASEGT. General study findings and limits: For type 1 diabetes patients, VDJ junctions showed fewer insertions and more deletions. Shorter TCRB CDR3s, moderately but significantly so, marked every one of the four CD4+ subsets in Type 1 diabetes patients.

The investigators reverse transcribed all of the isolated RNA, so they sequenced expressed TCRB transcripts. Clones were sequenced by immunoSEQ multiplex PCR, and TCRdb holds only the in-frame ones, with some missing. In the table there are roughly 260,000 clones, roughly a tenth of which are singletons. CD45RO/CCR7/CD25/CD127/CD95/CD27 staining was used to isolate CD4+ naive, central memory, regulatory and stem cell-like memory cells by sorting. The origin of this receptor is a man younger than 45 with type 1 diabetes. The V call is TRBV6-1, the J call TRBJ2-1; 7 bases line up with TRBD1. The sample was naive CD4+ T cells from blood. This CDR3 is CASRKDRDNEQFF. In DNA, the CDR3 is TGTGCCAGCAGGAAAGACAGGGACAATGAGCAGTTCTTC.